What follows is one T cell receptor (beta chain) and its context. Its antigen target is currently unknown. Base qualities are not provided; no much larger clone lies one nucleotide away. The data stem from a study of shared T cell receptors in the human thymus (dated by TCRdb to the early 2020s). About the investigation overall: The study examined how self-reactive, shared T-cell receptor alpha chains are generated in the human thymus.

The CDR3 runs 14 amino acids, cysteine and phenylalanine included. The retained sequence is limited to the CDR3, 42 bases, with the frame set at the first base. CDR1 is given as SGHDN and CDR2 as FVKESK, both from the germline V gene. V loses 1 base of germline sequence and J loses 2 bases, and the interval between the two ends is 9 bases. Receptors were amplified or captured by the immunoSEQ multiplex PCR assay. TCRdb re-hosts the immuneACCESS table, in-frame sequences only. Its copies lack some clones; in the studies checked, an unresolved V gene accounts for under half of them, and the cause for the rest is not known. The sample profile shows over 65,000 clones; about 95% of them were found once. Around 0.035% of the sample goes to the ten largest clones.

Source material: thymocytes. This clonotype originated in a human donor. The rearranged chain carries TRBV14 and TRBJ2-7; the D gene is perhaps TRBD1, on 6 matching bases. The base sequence is TGTGCCAGCAGCCAAGGACAGGAGGCCTACGAGCAGTACTTC. Translated, this is CASSQGQEAYEQYF.